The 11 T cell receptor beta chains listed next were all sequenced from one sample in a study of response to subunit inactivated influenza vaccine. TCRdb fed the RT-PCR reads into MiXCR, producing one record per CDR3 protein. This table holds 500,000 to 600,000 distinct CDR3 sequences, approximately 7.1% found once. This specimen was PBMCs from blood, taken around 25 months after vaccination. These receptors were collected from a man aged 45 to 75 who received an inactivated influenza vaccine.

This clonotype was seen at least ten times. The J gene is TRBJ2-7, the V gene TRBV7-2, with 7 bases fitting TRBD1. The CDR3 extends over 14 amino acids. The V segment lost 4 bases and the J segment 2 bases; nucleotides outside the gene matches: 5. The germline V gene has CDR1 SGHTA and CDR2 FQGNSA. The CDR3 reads CASSYRTGPYEQYF. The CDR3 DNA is TGTGCCAGCAGCTATAGGACAGGACCCTACGAGCAGTACTTC.

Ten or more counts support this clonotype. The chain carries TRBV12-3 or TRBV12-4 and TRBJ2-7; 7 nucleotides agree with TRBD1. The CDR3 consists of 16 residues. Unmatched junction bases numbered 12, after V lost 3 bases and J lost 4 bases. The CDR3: CASSFDQGVLFYEQYF. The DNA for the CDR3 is TGTGCCAGCAGTTTCGACCAGGGGGTTCTTTTTTACGAGCAGTACTTC.

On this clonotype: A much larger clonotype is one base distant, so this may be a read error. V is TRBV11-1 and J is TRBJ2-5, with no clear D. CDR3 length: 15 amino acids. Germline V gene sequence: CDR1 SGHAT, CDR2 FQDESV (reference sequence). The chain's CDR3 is CASSLGRSPQDTQYF. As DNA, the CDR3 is TGTGCCAGCAGCTTAGGTCGTAGTCCCCAAGACACCCAGTACTTC. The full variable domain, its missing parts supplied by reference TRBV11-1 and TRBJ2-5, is EAEVAQSPRYKITEKSQAVAFWCDPISGHATLYWYRQILGQGPELLVQFQDESVVDDSQLPKDRFSAERLKGVDSTLKIQPAELGDSAMYLCASSLGRSPQDTQYFGPGTRLLVL.

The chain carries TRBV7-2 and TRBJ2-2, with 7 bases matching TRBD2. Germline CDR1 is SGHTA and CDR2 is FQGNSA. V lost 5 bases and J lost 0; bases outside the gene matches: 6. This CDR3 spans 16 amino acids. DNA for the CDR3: TGTGCCAGCAGCCCTATGGGGACTACGAACACCGGGGAGCTGTTTTTT. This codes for CASSPMGTTNTGELFF.

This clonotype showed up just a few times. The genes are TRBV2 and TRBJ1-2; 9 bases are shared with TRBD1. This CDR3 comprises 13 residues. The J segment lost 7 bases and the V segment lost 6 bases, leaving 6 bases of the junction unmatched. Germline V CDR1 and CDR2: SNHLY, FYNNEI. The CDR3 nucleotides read TGTGCCAGCAGGGAACAGGGGGCGGGTGGCTACACCTTC. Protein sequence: CASREQGAGGYTF.

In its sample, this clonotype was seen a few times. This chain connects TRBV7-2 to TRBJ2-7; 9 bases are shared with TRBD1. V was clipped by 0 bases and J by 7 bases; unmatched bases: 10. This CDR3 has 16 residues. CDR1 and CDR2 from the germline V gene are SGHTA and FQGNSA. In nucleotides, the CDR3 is TGTGCCAGCAGCTTAGCCGGGACAGGGTTCGGGTCGGAGCAGTACTTC. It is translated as CASSLAGTGFGSEQYF.

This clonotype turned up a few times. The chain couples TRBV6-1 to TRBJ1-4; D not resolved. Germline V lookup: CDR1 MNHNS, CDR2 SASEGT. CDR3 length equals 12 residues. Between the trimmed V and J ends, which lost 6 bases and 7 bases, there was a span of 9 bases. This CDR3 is CASRGNLEKLFF. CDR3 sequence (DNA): TGTGCCAGCAGGGGGAACCTTGAAAAACTGTTTTTT.

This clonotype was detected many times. DNA of the CDR3: TGCGCCAGCAGCCAGTTAGCGGGGCGAACCGGGGAGCTGTTTTTT. Translated: CASSQLAGRTGELFF. The chain joins TRBV4-3 to TRBJ2-2, with 8 bases identical to TRBD2. Germline CDR1 is LGHNA and CDR2 is YSLEER. The length of the CDR3 is 15 residues. With 3 bases clipped from V and 5 bases from J, the junction kept 5 bases outside the gene matches.

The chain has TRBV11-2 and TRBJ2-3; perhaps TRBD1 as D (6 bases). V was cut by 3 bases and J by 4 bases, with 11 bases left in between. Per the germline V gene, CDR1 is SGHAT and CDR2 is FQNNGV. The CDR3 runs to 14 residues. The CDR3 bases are TGTGCCAGCAGCTTGGGGGCCGGACCAGATACGCAGTATTTT. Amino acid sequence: CASSLGAGPDTQYF.

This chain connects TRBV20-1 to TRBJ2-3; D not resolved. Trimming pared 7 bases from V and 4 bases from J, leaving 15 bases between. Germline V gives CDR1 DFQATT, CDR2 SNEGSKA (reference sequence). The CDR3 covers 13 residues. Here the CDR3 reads CSGFGPEADTQYF. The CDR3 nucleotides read TGCAGTGGGTTCGGTCCCGAGGCAGATACGCAGTATTTT.

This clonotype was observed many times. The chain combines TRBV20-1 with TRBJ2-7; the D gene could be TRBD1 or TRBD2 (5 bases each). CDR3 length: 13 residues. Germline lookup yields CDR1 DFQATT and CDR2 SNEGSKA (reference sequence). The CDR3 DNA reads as TGCAGCGTCGATCGGGGCAGGGAGAACGAGCAGTACTTC. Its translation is CSVDRGRENEQYF.